Listed here are 17 T cell receptor beta chains from one sample, sequenced in a study of T cell repertoires in cytomegalovirus infection. TCRdb used MiXCR to reprocess the reads, holding one entry per CDR3 protein. The sample lists almost 300,000 distinct CDR3 sequences, around 10% occurring once. The sample comprised PBMCs. The receptors were gathered from a human donor in good health (CMV status not recorded). Some clones in this sample may be carry-over from other donors' samples.

A word on this clonotype: Since a much larger clone is just one base distant, this may be a read error. This chain uses TRBV5-1 with TRBJ2-7, with D uncertain. CDR1 is SGHRS and CDR2 is YFSETQ in the germline V gene. The CDR3 sequence is 15 residues long. Here the CDR3 DNA reads TGCGCCAGCAGCTTGGATCCAGGAGACGCCTACGAGCGGTACGTC. Translation: CASSLDPGDAYERYV.

This clonotype was seen many times. The gene calls are TRBV3-1 and TRBJ1-1; 11 bases align to TRBD1. V lost 4 bases, J lost 5 bases, and 3 bases stayed unmatched. The CDR3 is 14 residues long. CDR1 LGHDT and CDR2 YNNKEL come from the germline V gene (reference sequence). The CDR3 here is CASSRGTGGTEAFF. The CDR3 region has the DNA TGTGCCAGCAGCCGAGGGACAGGGGGAACTGAAGCTTTCTTT. Full variable domain (remainder filled in from reference TRBV3-1 and TRBJ1-1): DTAVSQTPKYLVTQMGNDKSIKCEQNLGHDTMYWYKQDSKKFLKIMFSYNNKELIINETVPNRFSPKSPDKAHLNLHINSLELGDSAVYFCASSRGTGGTEAFFGQGTRLTVV.

This clonotype appeared many times. The chain recombines TRBV20-1 with TRBJ2-5, with D perhaps TRBD2 (7 bases). This CDR3 is built from 13 residues. Per germline, CDR1 DFQATT and CDR2 SNEGSKA (reference sequence). V lost 6 bases and J lost 5, with 16 bases in between. CDR3 bases: TGCAGTGCCCGGGGGGCGTTGGCGGAGACCCAGTACTTC. This encodes CSARGALAETQYF.

This clonotype has at least ten counts. The J gene is TRBJ2-1, the V gene TRBV7-2; D is possibly TRBD2 (6 bases). The germline V gene encodes CDR1 SGHTA and CDR2 FQGNSA. This CDR3 spans 18 amino acids. Trimming left V 2 bases short and J 3 bases short, with 20 bases between. DNA of the CDR3: TGTGCCAGCAGCTTACCACTTCTATGGCAGGGAGGCTACAATGAGCAGTTCTTC. This encodes CASSLPLLWQGGYNEQFF.

The chain uses TRBV6-5 and TRBJ1-5; 8 nucleotides match TRBD1. The CDR3 extends over 16 amino acids. The germline V gene has CDR1 MNHEY and CDR2 SVGAGI. J was trimmed by 2 bases and V by 0 bases; bases with no gene match: 3. CDR3 in DNA: TGTGCCAGCAGTTACTCCAGGGGACAGGGCAATCAGCCCCAGCATTTT. Its translation: CASSYSRGQGNQPQHF.

This clonotype was picked up many times. The chain combines TRBV7-2 with TRBJ2-5; D is unclear. Trimming took 0 bases from V and 1 from J, leaving 9 bases between them. Germline V gives CDR1 SGHTA, CDR2 FQGNSA. This CDR3 comprises 15 residues. CDR3: CASSLAPGSQETQYF. CDR3 coding DNA: TGTGCCAGCAGCTTAGCGCCCGGCAGCCAAGAGACCCAGTACTTC.

At least ten counts were recorded for this clonotype. The chain has TRBV6-2 or TRBV6-3 and TRBJ2-2; 9 positions match TRBD1. The length of the CDR3 is 15 residues. Germline trimming cut 8 bases from V and 5 bases from J; bases unmatched to any gene: 9. Germline V gene sequence: CDR1 MNHEY, CDR2 SVGEGT. The CDR3, as DNA: TGTGCCAGCGGCTCCCGACAGGGGGTTACCGGGGAGCTGTTTTTT. Protein: CASGSRQGVTGELFF.

The table lists this clonotype with many counts. This chain connects TRBV27 to TRBJ1-5; TRBD1 might be the D (6 bases). CDR1 is MNHEY and CDR2 is SMNVEV in the germline V gene (reference sequence). The CDR3 sequence is 16 residues long. Deletions cut 6 bases from V and 2 bases from J, with 17 bases between. CDR3 loop: CASSPSWGRGNQPQHF. The CDR3 DNA follows: TGTGCCAGCAGCCCCTCCTGGGGGCGGGGCAATCAGCCCCAGCATTTT.

This clonotype was picked up a small number of times. The V gene is TRBV20-1, the J gene TRBJ1-1; D is unresolved. V was cut by 0 bases and J by 0 bases, with 14 bases left in between. Germline V gene lookup returns CDR1 DFQATT and CDR2 SNEGSKA (reference sequence). CDR3 length equals 16 residues. CDR3 bases: TGCAGTGCTAGAGATCCTTTGGGTACCTTGAACACTGAAGCTTTCTTT. This sequence encodes CSARDPLGTLNTEAFF.

This clonotype was observed many times. This chain joins TRBV7-8 and TRBJ2-7; 7 bases match TRBD1. The germline V gene has CDR1 SGHVS and CDR2 FQNEAQ. This CDR3 is 14 amino acids long. The trim removed 5 bases at V and 2 bases at J, leaving 6 bases unmatched. The CDR3 sequence: CASSPQGIAYEQYF. The DNA for the CDR3 is TGTGCCAGCAGCCCACAGGGGATCGCCTACGAGCAGTACTTC.

This clonotype occurred a few times. The CDR3 here is CSVSAGGGTEAFF. The CDR3 DNA reads as TGCAGCGTCAGTGCGGGGGGGGGGACTGAAGCTTTCTTT. The chain uses TRBV29-1 and TRBJ1-1, with D maybe TRBD1 (5 bases). V lost 6 bases and J 5 bases, leaving 16 bases between the germline ends. This CDR3 region has 13 residues. Per germline, CDR1 SQVTM and CDR2 ANQGSEA.

This clonotype was detected a few times. The V gene is TRBV7-9, the J gene TRBJ2-1, with D perhaps matching TRBD2 (6 bases). V lost 7 bases, J lost 6 bases, and 16 bases lay in between. The CDR3 is 14 residues long. Germline V gene lookup returns CDR1 SEHNR and CDR2 FQNEAQ (reference sequence). For the CDR3, the DNA is TGTGCCAGCATCGACCTCGGGGGATTCAATGAGCAGTTCTTC. It encodes CASIDLGGFNEQFF.

There are many counts of this clonotype. J is TRBJ1-4 and V is TRBV6-5; D gene ambiguous. Trimming removed 2 bases at V and 7 bases at J, with 8 bases between. The CDR3 length is 13 residues. From germline, CDR1 is MNHEY and CDR2 SVGAGI. In nucleotides, the CDR3 is TGTGCCAGCAGTTACGGGCTTGGTGAAAAACTGTTTTTT. Its translation: CASSYGLGEKLFF.

This clonotype was seen at least ten times. The CDR3, as DNA: TGTGCCAGCAGTTTTCGGGCCCCTGGAAGAGATACGCAGTATTTT. Amino acid sequence: CASSFRAPGRDTQYF. J is TRBJ2-3 and V is TRBV6-2 or TRBV6-3; D is unresolved. CDR1 and CDR2 from the germline V gene are MNHEY and SVGEGT. The CDR3 is made up of 15 amino acids. Trimming took off 4 bases at V and 5 bases at J, with 16 bases between the two ends.

The table lists this clonotype with many counts. The chain combines TRBV28 with TRBJ2-1; TRBD2 matches at 7 bases. Germline CDR1 reads MDHEN; CDR2 reads SYDVKM. V shed 6 bases and J 5 bases; nucleotides not matched to a gene: 10. The CDR3 runs 15 residues. The CDR3 nucleotides are TGTGCCAGCAGGGGCGGTTGGGGGGGGGACAATGAGCAGTTCTTC. Translation: CASRGGWGGDNEQFF.

There are many counts of this clonotype. The rearrangement links TRBV7-9 to TRBJ1-1; weak D call: TRBD1 (6 bases). Germline V lookup: CDR1 SEHNR, CDR2 FQNEAQ (reference sequence). The V end lost 1 base, the J end lost 7 bases, and 13 bases lay between the germline ends. The CDR3 runs 14 residues. The CDR3 protein is CASSLEVARGEAFF. The CDR3 DNA reads TGTGCCAGCAGCTTAGAGGTGGCCAGGGGTGAAGCTTTCTTT.

The table lists this clonotype with many counts. V is TRBV12-3 or TRBV12-4 and J is TRBJ1-1; no definite D call. Deletions cut 4 bases from V and 5 bases from J, with 11 bases between. The CDR3 is 13 amino acids. CDR3: CASSSGYRTEAFF. CDR3 bases: TGTGCCAGCAGTTCTGGATACCGAACTGAAGCTTTCTTT.